What follows are 24 T cell receptor beta chains derived from one specimen sequenced in a study of cytomegalovirus exposure and HLA in healthy donors. A multiplex PCR was run with 60 Vbeta primers and 13 Jbeta primers. Assay used: immunoSEQ multiplex PCR; TCRdb lists only in-frame clones, some missing. This sample carries 60,000 to 75,000 clones, around 70% of them seen once, and the ten largest clones take about 20%. Specimen: PBMCs. These receptors were obtained from a woman aged 25 to 45 in good health and CMV-seropositive.

This clone was detected a few times. The chain uses TRBV30 and TRBJ1-5; 9 nucleotides agree with TRBD1. CDR3 length: 15 residues. Germline loops: CDR1 GTSNPN, CDR2 SVGIG (reference sequence). V trimming: 0 bases; J trimming: 4 bases; junction bases outside the gene matches: 4. The CDR3 here is CAWSVMGQGNQPQHF. CDR3 DNA: TGTGCCTGGAGTGTAATGGGACAGGGTAATCAGCCCCAGCATTTT.

V is TRBV4-1 and J is TRBJ2-1, with D tentatively TRBD2 (6 bases). The CDR3 length is 15 residues. CDR1 is MGHRA and CDR2 is YSYEKL in the germline V gene. V lost 3 bases and J 12 bases, leaving 21 bases between the germline ends. Here the CDR3 DNA reads TGCGCCAGCAGCCACGTCGTCACTAGCAGCGCGGGGCAGTTCTTC. Amino acids: CASSHVVTSSAGQFF.

CDR3 protein: CASSFAQGAYEQYF. The CDR3 nucleotides read TGTGCCAGCAGCTTCGCCCAGGGGGCCTACGAGCAGTACTTC. The V and J genes are TRBV7-2 and TRBJ2-7; 7 nucleotides agree with TRBD1. The CDR3 runs 14 residues. The ends lost 3 bases at V and 2 bases at J; junction bases unmatched: 4. From germline, CDR1 is SGHTA and CDR2 FQGNSA.

This clone showed up just a few times. V and J are TRBV2 and TRBJ2-7; TRBD2 agrees at 10 bases. The J segment lost 0 bases and the V segment lost 5 bases, leaving 4 bases of the junction unmatched. CDR1 is SNHLY, CDR2 FYNNEI, per germline. CDR3 length: 15 amino acids. For the CDR3, the DNA is TGTGCCAGCAGTAGGACTAGCGGCGTCTCCTACGAGCAGTACTTC. Protein product: CASSRTSGVSYEQYF.

The gene calls are TRBV30 and TRBJ2-5; 8 bases match TRBD1. CDR1 and CDR2 from the germline V gene are GTSNPN and SVGIG (reference sequence). The CDR3 consists of 12 residues. The trim removed 5 bases at V and 5 bases at J, leaving 4 bases unmatched. The CDR3 DNA reads TGTGCCTGGGACAGGGGTGGGGAGACCCAGTACTTC. Residues: CAWDRGGETQYF.

This chain links TRBV7-9 with TRBJ1-4; D unresolved. CDR3 length equals 15 residues. The ends were cut back, 5 bases at V and 6 bases at J, with 16 bases in the middle. From germline, CDR1 is SEHNR and CDR2 FQNEAQ (reference sequence). The CDR3: CASSLSGGKYEKLFF. The CDR3 DNA sequence: TGTGCCAGCAGCCTGTCTGGAGGGAAGTATGAAAAACTGTTTTTT.

The chain carries TRBV5-1 and TRBJ1-1; D gene ambiguous. Germline loops: CDR1 SGHRS, CDR2 YFSETQ. The CDR3 spans 13 residues. The V and J ends lost 5 bases and 0 bases respectively, with 8 bases between them. The CDR3 DNA sequence: TGCGCCAGCAGTTCATTCATGAACACTGAAGCTTTCTTT. This codes for CASSSFMNTEAFF.

V is TRBV28 and J is TRBJ1-5; a weak D match, TRBD1 (5 bases). The CDR3 consists of 16 residues. Trimming shortened V by 6 bases and J by 2 bases, and 17 bases separated the two germline ends. Germline CDR1 is MDHEN and CDR2 is SYDVKM. CDR3 residues: CASSLTLPGGNQPQHF. In DNA form, the CDR3 reads TGTGCCAGCAGCCTTACCCTTCCGGGGGGCAATCAGCCCCAGCATTTT.

This sequence joins TRBV7-2 and TRBJ2-7; TRBD1 is a possible D gene (6 bases). The germline V gene encodes CDR1 SGHTA and CDR2 FQGNSA. The length of the CDR3 is 12 residues. The V end lost 5 bases, the J end lost 2 bases, and 7 bases lay between the germline ends. Here the CDR3 DNA reads TGTGCCAGCAGCGGACAGACCTACGAGCAGTACTTC. Translation: CASSGQTYEQYF.

The chain joins TRBV7-9 to TRBJ2-2; 8 nucleotides match TRBD1. The CDR3 has 15 residues. Germline V gene data show CDR1 as SEHNR and CDR2 as FQNEAQ (reference sequence). The V gene end was trimmed by 6 bases and the J gene end by 3 bases; junction bases not matched to a gene: 6. CDR3: CASRPRTGHTGELFF. The DNA for the CDR3 is TGTGCCAGCAGACCCCGGACAGGGCACACCGGGGAGCTGTTTTTT.

CDR3 protein: CSARKEYEQYF. DNA of the CDR3: TGCAGTGCTAGAAAGGAGTACGAGCAGTACTTC. The chain employs TRBV20-1 and TRBJ2-7; no firm D call. The V end was cut by 2 bases, the J end by 4 bases, with 6 bases between. Germline CDR1 DFQATT, CDR2 SNEGSKA (reference sequence). The CDR3 totals 11 residues.

The genes are TRBV30 and TRBJ1-1; TRBD1 is a possible D gene (6 bases). The germline V gene encodes CDR1 GTSNPN and CDR2 SVGIG (reference sequence). V gave up 3 bases and J gave up 2 bases, with 13 bases separating them. The CDR3 is made up of 14 amino acids. CDR3 amino acids: CAWSQGNGNTEAFF. CDR3 bases: TGTGCCTGGAGCCAGGGGAATGGAAACACTGAAGCTTTCTTT.

The chain carries TRBV23-1 and TRBJ2-2, with D perhaps matching TRBD2 (5 bases). TRBV23-1 is recorded as an ORF, its role being uncertain. CDR3 length: 12 residues. V shed 8 bases and J shed 7 bases, with 11 bases lying between them. The CDR3 loop is CASRKEDGELFF. The DNA of the CDR3 is TGCGCCAGCCGAAAGGAGGACGGGGAGCTGTTTTTT.

This sequence joins TRBV6-6 and TRBJ1-2; D is unresolved. CDR1 is MNHNY, CDR2 SVGAGI, per germline (reference sequence). CDR3 length equals 12 residues. V lost 5 bases to trimming and J lost 2 bases, with 6 bases between them. Here the CDR3 reads CASSTTNYGYTF. The CDR3 DNA reads as TGTGCCAGCAGTACTACAAACTATGGCTACACCTTC.

This chain joins TRBV6-1 and TRBJ1-1, with 8 positions matching TRBD1. This CDR3 spans 15 amino acids. V dropped 5 bases and J dropped 2; count of bases not matched to a gene: 7. CDR1 is MNHNS and CDR2 is SASEGT in the germline V gene. As DNA, the CDR3 is TGTGCCAGCAGTAAACAGGGGGGAGGAAACACTGAAGCTTTCTTT. Translated: CASSKQGGGNTEAFF.

The chain couples TRBV28 to TRBJ1-1; D gene uncertain. The germline V gene has CDR1 MDHEN and CDR2 SYDVKM. This CDR3 has 13 residues. The germline V and J ends were trimmed by 6 bases and 2 bases, with 10 bases remaining between them. As DNA, the CDR3 is TGTGCCAGCAGCCGAGGCGGCAACACTGAAGCTTTCTTT. This translates into CASSRGGNTEAFF.

V gene TRBV6-5 combines with J gene TRBJ1-1, with TRBD1 matching over 7 bases. There are 15 residues in the CDR3. From germline, CDR1 is MNHEY and CDR2 SVGAGI. J gave up 1 base and V 0 bases, and 2 bases lay outside the gene matches. CDR3 amino acids: CASSYSGTANTEAFF. The CDR3 region has the DNA TGTGCCAGCAGTTACTCGGGGACAGCGAACACTGAAGCTTTCTTT.

The V and J genes are TRBV6-1 and TRBJ2-7; 10 positions agree with TRBD1. V shed 7 bases, J shed 0 bases, and the junction held 6 bases outside the gene matches. The CDR3 has 15 residues. CDR1 and CDR2 (germline): MNHNS, SASEGT. This CDR3 reads CASTRQGALSYEQYF. The CDR3 DNA sequence: TGTGCCAGCACGCGACAGGGGGCCCTCTCCTACGAGCAGTACTTC.

For the CDR3, the DNA is TGTGCCAGCAGCCAATCAAGGGGCTGGGATGGCTACACCTTC. It yields the protein CASSQSRGWDGYTF. The rearrangement uses TRBV16 and TRBJ1-2, with a weak D call TRBD1 (5 bases). This CDR3 region has 14 residues. Trimming pared 0 bases from V and 6 bases from J, leaving 11 bases between. Germline CDR1 and CDR2: KGHSY and FQNENV.

This rearrangement joins TRBV29-1 to TRBJ2-5, with 7 bases lining up with TRBD1. Germline-derived CDR1 and CDR2 are SQVTM and ANQGSEA. The length of the CDR3 is 13 residues. Trimming removed 2 bases from V and 3 bases from J; junction bases left unmatched: 3. DNA of the CDR3: TGCAGCGTTGAATCCGGGACAGAAGAGACCCAGTACTTC. Translating it yields CSVESGTEETQYF.

A word on this clone: The germline gene is not matched at one end of the junction; a read error may be the cause. The chain employs TRBV10-3 and TRBJ1-1; D gene uncertain. Germline V CDR1 and CDR2: ENHRY, SYGVKD. The CDR3 loop spans 12 amino acids. CDR3 sequence (DNA): TGTGCCATCGGTGACACCGGCACTGAAGCTTTCTTT. Residues: CAIGDTGTEAFF.

On this clone itself: One end of the junction does not line up with germline, which may come from a read error. The chain joins TRBV5-1 to TRBJ2-1; D is possibly TRBD1 or TRBD2 (6 bases each). There are 14 residues in the CDR3. Looked up from germline, CDR1 is SGHRS and CDR2 is YFSETQ. DNA of the CDR3: TGCGCCAGTAGCTTGGGGGGCTCGGCCCATGAGCAGTTCTTC. It codes for CASSLGGSAHEQFF.

In the case of this clone: One end of the junction is discordant with germline, which a read error may explain. The chain links TRBV7-6 to TRBJ2-3, with D tentatively TRBD1 (6 bases). This CDR3 has 15 amino acids. CDR1 SGHVS and CDR2 FNYEAQ come from the germline V gene. This CDR3 reads CASSLARDTTDTQYF. The DNA for the CDR3 is TGTGCCAGCAGCTTAGCACGGGACACCACAGATACGCAATATTTT.

The chain recombines TRBV6-5 with TRBJ1-1; weak D call: TRBD1 (5 bases). Per germline, CDR1 MNHEY and CDR2 SVGAGI. Trimming cost V 0 bases and J 4 bases, with 6 bases left between them. CDR3 size: 13 residues. The CDR3 sequence: CASSYSRVTEAFF. In nucleotides, the CDR3 is TGTGCCAGCAGTTACTCCAGGGTCACTGAAGCTTTCTTT.